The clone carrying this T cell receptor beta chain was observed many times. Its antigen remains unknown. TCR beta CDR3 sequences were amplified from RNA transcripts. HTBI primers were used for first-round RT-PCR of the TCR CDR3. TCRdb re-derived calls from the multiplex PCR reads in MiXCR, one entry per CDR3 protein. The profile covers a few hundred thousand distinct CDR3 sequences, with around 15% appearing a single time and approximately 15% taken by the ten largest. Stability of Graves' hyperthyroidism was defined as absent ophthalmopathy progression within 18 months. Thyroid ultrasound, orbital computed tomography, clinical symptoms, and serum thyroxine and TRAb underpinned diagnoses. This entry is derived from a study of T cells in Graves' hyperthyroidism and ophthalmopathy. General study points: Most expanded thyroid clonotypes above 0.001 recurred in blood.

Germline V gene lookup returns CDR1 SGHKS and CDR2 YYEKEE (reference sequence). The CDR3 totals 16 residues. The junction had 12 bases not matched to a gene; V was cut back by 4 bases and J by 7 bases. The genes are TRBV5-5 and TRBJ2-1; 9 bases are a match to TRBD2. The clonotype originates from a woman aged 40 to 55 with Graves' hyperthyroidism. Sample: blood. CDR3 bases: TGTGCCAGCAGCCCCCCAGTTGCGGGAGGGAGAAATGAGCAGTTCTTC. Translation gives CASSPPVAGGRNEQFF.